The present entry profiles one T cell receptor beta chain with its context. Its antigen is still unknown. The record has no base qualities; no much larger clone is one base away. Trimming costs V 7 bases and J 1 base, and their ends lie 17 bases apart. The CDR3 starts with the cysteine, ends with the phenylalanine, and has 15 residues. Only CDR3 DNA remains: 45 bases, in frame from the first base. In the germline V gene (reference sequence), CDR1 corresponds to SGHKS and CDR2 to YYEKEE. One collaborating source in Seattle enrolled patients while the patients were actively infected and followed the patients over time throughout the course of disease. Each collaborating institution followed its own protocols to collect whole blood in K2EDTA tubes. For TCRbeta analysis, collaborators shipped samples as frozen whole blood, isolated PBMCs, or DNA extracted from either of those sample types. TCRbeta CDR3 regions were amplified from genomic DNA by means of the immunoSEQ Assay, a bias-controlled multiplex PCR. In the paper's pipeline: The number of nucleated cells in each sample was estimated by amplification of reference gene primers within the assay. To quantify the absolute abundance of each unique TCRbeta CDR3 rearrangement, sequence reads were collapsed and filtered. For each sample, productive Simpson clonality was calculated as the square root of Simpson's diversity index across productive rearrangements. As stored in TCRdb, this immuneACCESS dataset retains in-frame rearrangements with V and J assigned. A fraction of the clones does not appear; measured against another copy, unresolved V genes explain less than half of the discrepancy, and the remainder lacks a known reason. For V, J and clone size, that table is used; D and trimming come from the DNA. The sample profile shows 400,000 or so clones; about 89% of them were found once. The ten biggest clones cover approximately 1.5% of the sample.

The sample is drawn from a study of blood T cell repertoires in COVID-19 (dated by TCRdb to about 2020). Background for the entire study: The collaborator samples originated in the United States, Italy and Spain and spanned the acute and convalescent phases of COVID-19. The material from the prospective study consisted of cDNA or gDNA derived from T cells, B-cell-depleted T cells, or PBMCs. The repertoires were released in a freely available public database meant as a resource for research on the immune response to SARS-CoV-2. The samples were drawn from the first 160 participants of the ongoing ImmuneRACE study and from 950 to 1,500 subjects provided by 6 global collaborators. Where HLA class I and class II types were available, the types were taken from metadata supplied by the sample provider, not from assay-based typing. A de-identified subject ID, COVID-19 status, age in years and sex were almost always included in the sample metadata. The dataset comprised deeply sampled blood TCRbeta repertoires from subjects exposed to, actively infected with, or recovered from COVID-19. General study outcomes and caveats: How much clinical and demographic metadata was included differed by source and by participant, and the metadata was provided uncurated.

This TCR derives from a middle-aged woman with COVID-19, enrolled during active disease. The sample comprised peripheral blood. The chain is assembled from TRBV5-5 and TRBJ1-1; the D segment could be TRBD1, given 6 matching bases. The CDR3 protein is CASGLGAWGNTEAFF. The DNA is as follows: TGTGCCAGCGGGCTGGGGGCATGGGGGAACACTGAAGCTTTCTTT.